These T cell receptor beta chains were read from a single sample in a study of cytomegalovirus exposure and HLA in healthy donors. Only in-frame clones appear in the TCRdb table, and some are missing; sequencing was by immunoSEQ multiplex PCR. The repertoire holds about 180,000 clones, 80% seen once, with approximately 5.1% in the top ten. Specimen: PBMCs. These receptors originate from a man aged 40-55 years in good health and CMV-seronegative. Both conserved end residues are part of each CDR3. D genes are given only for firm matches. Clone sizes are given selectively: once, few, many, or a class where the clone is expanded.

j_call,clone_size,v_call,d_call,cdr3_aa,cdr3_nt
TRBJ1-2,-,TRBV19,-,CASSIGGTNYGYTF,TGTGCCAGTAGTATCGGGGGAACAAACTATGGCTACACCTTC
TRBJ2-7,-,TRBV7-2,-,CASSQVSYEQYF,TGTGCCAGCAGCCAGGTGTCCTACGAGCAGTACTTC
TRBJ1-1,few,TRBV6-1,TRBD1,CASNYRDRANEAFF,TGTGCCAGCAACTACCGCGACAGGGCGAATGAAGCTTTCTTT
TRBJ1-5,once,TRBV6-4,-,CASSPGENQPQHF,TGTGCCAGCAGTCCAGGGGAAAATCAGCCCCAGCATTTT
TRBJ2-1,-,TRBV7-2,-,CASSPRWTVNEQFF,TGTGCCAGCAGTCCAAGGTGGACAGTCAATGAGCAGTTCTTC
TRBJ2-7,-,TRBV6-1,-,CASSEVQGAAGQEYF,TGTGCCAGCAGTGAAGTTCAAGGGGCCGCTGGCCAGGAGTACTTC
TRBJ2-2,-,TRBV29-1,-,CSVEDKGLNTGELFF,TGCAGCGTTGAAGATAAGGGACTGAACACCGGGGAGCTGTTTTTT
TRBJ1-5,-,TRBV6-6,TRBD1,CASSETGQRDQPQHF,TGTGCCAGCAGTGAGACAGGGCAACGGGACCAGCCCCAGCATTTT
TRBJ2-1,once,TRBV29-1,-,CSGRRGYNEQFF,TGCAGCGGACGGCGGGGATACAATGAGCAGTTCTTC
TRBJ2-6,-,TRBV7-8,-,CASSLDRFSSGANVLTF,TGTGCCAGCAGCTTAGACAGGTTTAGCTCTGGGGCCAACGTCCTGACTTTC
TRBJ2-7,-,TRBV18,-,CASSQVSGVEQYF,TGTGCCAGCTCACAGGTTAGCGGTGTAGAGCAGTACTTC
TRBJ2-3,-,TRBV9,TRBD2,CASSVGLAGGDTQYF,TGTGCCAGCAGCGTAGGGCTAGCGGGAGGAGATACGCAGTATTTT
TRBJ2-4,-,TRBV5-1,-,CASSFGTGLAKNIQCF,TGCGCCAGCAGCTTCGGTACAGGTCTGGCCAAAAACATTCAGTGCTTC
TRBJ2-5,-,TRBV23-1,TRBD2,CASSQGEREGLETQYF,TGCGCCAGCAGTCAAGGCGAGCGGGAGGGCCTGGAGACCCAGTACTTC
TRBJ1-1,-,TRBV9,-,CASSAGGVNTEAFF,TGTGCCAGCAGCGCGGGGGGGGTGAACACTGAAGCTTTCTTT
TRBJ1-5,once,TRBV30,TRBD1,CAWSGGQGDQPQHF,TGTGCCTGGAGTGGGGGACAGGGGGATCAGCCCCAGCATTTT
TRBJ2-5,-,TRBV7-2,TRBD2,CASSLWTSGRGRETQYF,TGTGCCAGCAGCCTCTGGACTAGCGGGAGGGGTAGAGAGACCCAGTACTTC
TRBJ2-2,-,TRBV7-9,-,CASSFMGQNTGELFF,TGTGCCAGCAGCTTCATGGGACAAAACACCGGGGAGCTGTTTTTT
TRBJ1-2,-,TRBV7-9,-,CASSAGQTTYGYTF,TGTGCCAGCAGCGCCGGACAGACCACCTATGGCTACACCTTC
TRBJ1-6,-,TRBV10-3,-,CAISVGGKDNSPLHF,TGTGCCATCAGTGTGGGGGGAAAAGATAATTCACCCCTCCACTTT
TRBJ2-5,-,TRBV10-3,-,CAISEDGTPQQETQYF,TGTGCCATCAGTGAAGATGGGACTCCCCAACAGGAGACCCAGTACTTC
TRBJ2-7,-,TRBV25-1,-,CASSGRDISSYEQYF,TGTGCCAGCAGTGGCCGGGACATTAGCTCCTACGAGCAGTACTTC
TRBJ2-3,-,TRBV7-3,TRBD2,CASSSGLAGSTDTQYF,TGTGCCAGCAGCTCCGGACTAGCGGGATCCACAGATACGCAGTATTTT
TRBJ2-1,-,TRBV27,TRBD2,CATRLAGAEQFF,TGTGCCACCAGACTAGCGGGAGCTGAGCAGTTCTTC
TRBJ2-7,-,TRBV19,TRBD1,CASSVDRGVHEQYF,TGTGCCAGTAGTGTGGACAGGGGGGTACACGAGCAGTACTTC
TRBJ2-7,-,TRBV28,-,CASRRQVLTYEQYF,TGTGCCAGCAGACGACAGGTCCTAACCTACGAGCAGTACTTC
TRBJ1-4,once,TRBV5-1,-,CASSLAPGIDEKLFF,TGCGCCAGCAGCTTGGCGCCAGGGATAGACGAAAAACTGTTTTTT
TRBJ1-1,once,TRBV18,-,CASSPAPRGNTEAFF,TGTGCCAGCTCACCTGCACCCAGGGGGAACACTGAAGCTTTCTTT
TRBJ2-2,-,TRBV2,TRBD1,CASSEDWTGGRTGELFF,TGTGCCAGCAGTGAGGATTGGACAGGGGGCCGAACCGGGGAGCTGTTTTTT
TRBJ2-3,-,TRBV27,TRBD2,CASSRRRSGVTASTDTQYF,TGTGCCAGCAGCCGGCGACGGAGCGGGGTAACAGCTAGCACAGATACGCAGTATTTT
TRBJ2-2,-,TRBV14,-,CASSHGRRYPSTGELFF,TGTGCCAGCAGCCATGGCAGGAGGTATCCGAGCACCGGGGAGCTGTTTTTT
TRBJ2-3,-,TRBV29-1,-,CSCWLRERDTQYF,TGCAGCTGCTGGCTCCGGGAGAGGGATACGCAGTATTTT
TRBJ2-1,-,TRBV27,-,CASSFSGMRQFF,TGTGCCAGCAGTTTCTCAGGGATGAGGCAGTTCTTC
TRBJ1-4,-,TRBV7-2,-,CASSSRQENEKLFF,TGTGCCAGCAGCTCTCGACAGGAAAATGAAAAACTGTTTTTT
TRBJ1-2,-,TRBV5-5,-,CASGSTGTPNYGYTF,TGTGCCAGCGGTTCTACCGGGACTCCTAACTATGGCTACACCTTC
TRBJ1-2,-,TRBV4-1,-,CASSQSEQGQRYGYTF,TGCGCCAGCAGTCAGAGTGAGCAGGGCCAACGCTATGGCTACACCTTC
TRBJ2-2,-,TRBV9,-,CASSSRLETGELFF,TGTGCCAGCAGCTCCCGTCTAGAGACCGGGGAGCTGTTTTTT
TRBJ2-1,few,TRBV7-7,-,CASSLAEADEQFF,TGTGCCAGCAGCTTAGCCGAGGCGGATGAGCAGTTCTTC
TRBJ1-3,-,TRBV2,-,CASSYSDTFSGNTIYF,TGTGCCAGCAGTTACTCGGACACCTTCTCTGGAAACACCATATATTTT
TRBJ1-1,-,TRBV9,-,CASSVEGGVTEAFF,TGTGCCAGCAGCGTGGAGGGGGGGGTCACTGAAGCTTTCTTT
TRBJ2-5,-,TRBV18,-,CASSAFYQETQYF,TGTGCCAGCTCCGCGTTCTACCAAGAGACCCAGTACTTC
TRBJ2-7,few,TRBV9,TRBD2,CASSVGASGGASAYEQYF,TGTGCCAGCAGCGTAGGGGCTAGCGGGGGGGCATCCGCATACGAGCAGTACTTC
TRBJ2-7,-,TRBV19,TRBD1,CASSQPGGSAHEQYF,TGTGCCAGTAGTCAGCCAGGGGGCTCGGCCCACGAGCAGTACTTC
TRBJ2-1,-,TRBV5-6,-,CASSLDRNEQFF,TGTGCCAGCAGCTTGGACCGGAATGAGCAGTTCTTC
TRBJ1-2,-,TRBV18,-,CASSPRYGDYGYTF,TGTGCCAGCTCACCAAGGTACGGGGACTATGGCTACACCTTC
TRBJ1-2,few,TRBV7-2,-,CASSLFPGYTF,TGTGCCAGCAGCCTATTTCCAGGCTACACCTTC